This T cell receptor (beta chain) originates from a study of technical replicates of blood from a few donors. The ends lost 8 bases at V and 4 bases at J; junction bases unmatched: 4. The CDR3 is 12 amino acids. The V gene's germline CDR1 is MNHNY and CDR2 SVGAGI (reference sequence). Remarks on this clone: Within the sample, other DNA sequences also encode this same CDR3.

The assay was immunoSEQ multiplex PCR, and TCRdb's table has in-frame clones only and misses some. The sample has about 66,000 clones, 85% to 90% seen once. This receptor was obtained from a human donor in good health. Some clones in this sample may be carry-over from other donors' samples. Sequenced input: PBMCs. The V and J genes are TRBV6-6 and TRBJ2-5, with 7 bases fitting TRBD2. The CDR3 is CASSSGGETQYF. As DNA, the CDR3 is TGTGCCAGCTCTTCGGGAGGAGAGACCCAGTACTTC.